The 9 T cell receptor beta chains below come from one sample, sequenced in a study of blood T cell repertoires in COVID-19. TCRdb's copy holds only in-frame clones and misses some; the assay was immunoSEQ multiplex PCR. This sample has some 240,000 clones; 75% to 85% occur once, and the top ten carry 5.2%. The specimen was peripheral blood. The receptors derive from a woman aged 70-85 years with COVID-19, enrolled during active disease.

This chain connects TRBV6-2 or TRBV6-3 to TRBJ2-1; D not certain. The CDR3 extends over 15 amino acids. V was trimmed by 3 bases and J by 6 bases, leaving 15 bases between them. Germline-derived CDR1 and CDR2 are MNHEY and SVGEGT. The chain's CDR3 is CASSYLRGALNEQFF. CDR3 coding DNA: TGTGCCAGCAGTTATTTGAGAGGAGCCCTCAATGAGCAGTTCTTC.

The chain combines TRBV5-1 with TRBJ2-7, with a possible D match to TRBD1 (6 bases). In germline, CDR1 is SGHRS, CDR2 YFSETQ. Trimming shortened V by 1 base and J by 5 bases, and 16 bases separated the two germline ends. CDR3 length equals 15 residues. This CDR3 is CASSLQGPTKNEQYF. CDR3 in DNA: TGCGCCAGCAGCTTGCAGGGGCCGACCAAGAACGAGCAGTACTTC.

This chain links TRBV27 with TRBJ2-1, with 7 bases identical to TRBD2. The CDR3 extends over 13 amino acids. The V gene's germline CDR1 is MNHEY and CDR2 SMNVEV (reference sequence). Unmatched junction bases numbered 8, after V lost 5 bases and J lost 10 bases. The CDR3 protein is CASSRQGGSEQFF. The CDR3 nucleotides read TGTGCCAGCAGTCGGCAAGGCGGGAGCGAGCAGTTCTTC.

The chain joins TRBV3-1 (or the pseudogene TRBV3-2) to TRBJ2-5, with a tentative D call TRBD1 (5 bases). V was cut by 4 bases and J by 5 bases, with 11 bases left in between. This CDR3 is built from 13 residues. CDR1 and CDR2 (germline): LGHDT, YNNKEL (reference sequence). CDR3 sequence reads: CASSPWTKETQYF. As DNA, the CDR3 is TGTGCCAGCAGCCCTTGGACAAAGGAGACCCAGTACTTC.

The rearrangement links TRBV10-3 to TRBJ2-5, with D tentatively TRBD1 (5 bases). Germline V gene data show CDR1 as ENHRY and CDR2 as SYGVKD. The CDR3 length is 16 residues. Deletions cut 0 bases from V and 5 bases from J, with 16 bases between. This CDR3 is CAISESSSGRAETQYF. The DNA of the CDR3 is TGTGCCATCAGTGAGTCCTCGTCGGGCAGGGCGGAGACCCAGTACTTC.

The CDR3 sequence is CASRTGATNEKLFF. Written as DNA, the CDR3 is TGTGCCAGCAGAACGGGGGCAACTAATGAAAAACTGTTTTTT. This chain links TRBV6-5 with TRBJ1-4; TRBD1 is a possible D gene (5 bases). Germline loops: CDR1 MNHEY, CDR2 SVGAGI. Trimming cost V 6 bases and J 0 bases, with 8 bases left between them. The CDR3 extends over 14 amino acids.

The V and J genes are TRBV11-2 and TRBJ1-1, with a tentative D call TRBD1 (6 bases). Looked up from germline, CDR1 is SGHAT and CDR2 is FQNNGV. Trimming cost V 4 bases and J 2 bases, with 14 bases left between them. CDR3 length: 15 amino acids. The CDR3 is CASSSYRATNTEAFF. In DNA, the CDR3 is TGTGCCAGCAGCTCCTACAGGGCTACAAACACTGAAGCTTTCTTT.

This chain links TRBV7-2 with TRBJ2-1; D is uncertain. V lost 1 base and J lost 4, with 11 bases in between. Germline V gene lookup returns CDR1 SGHTA and CDR2 FQGNSA. CDR3 size: 15 residues. The CDR3 DNA reads TGTGCCAGCAGCTTAGAGGAGCAAGAATACAATGAGCAGTTCTTC. This encodes CASSLEEQEYNEQFF.

The chain uses TRBV7-9 and TRBJ2-7; D gene unclear. This CDR3 comprises 12 residues. CDR1 and CDR2 (germline): SEHNR, FQNEAQ (reference sequence). V lost 1 base to trimming and J lost 8 bases, with 9 bases between them. CDR3 amino acids: CASSLEASKQYF. Here the CDR3 DNA reads TGTGCCAGCAGCTTAGAAGCCTCGAAGCAGTACTTC.